These T cell receptor beta chains were read from a single sample in a study of blood T cells in healthy people across ages. TCRdb redid the calling of the 5' RACE reads with MiXCR, one entry per CDR3 protein. The sample records fewer than 2 million distinct CDR3 sequences, about two fifths being singletons. Sample: blood. The receptors shown here come from a human donor in good health. Each CDR3 is given with its conserved first and last residue. The order of the fields is D gene, clone size, CDR3 length, V gene, J gene, CDR3 protein, CDR3 DNA. A D gene is named only where the DNA matches it firmly. Clone size appears in some rows only: once, few, many, or a class for an expanded clone.

>-|-|14|TRBV4-2|TRBJ2-7
CASSQGGNLYEQYF
TGTGCCAGCAGCCAAGGGGGGAACCTTTACGAGCAGTACTTC
>-|-|14|TRBV7-8|TRBJ1-6
CASSLRASNSLLHF
TGTGCCAGCAGCTTAAGAGCATCGAATTCACTCCTCCACTTT
>-|few|13|TRBV29-1|TRBJ2-5
CSVVISRGETQYF
TGCAGCGTTGTGATTTCTCGAGGGGAGACCCAGTACTTC
>-|few|13|TRBV20-1|TRBJ2-7
CSAQNPPTYEQYF
TGCAGTGCTCAAAATCCTCCCACCTACGAGCAGTACTTC
>-|many|13|TRBV7-2|TRBJ2-1
CASSLGEYNEQFF
TGTGCCAGCAGTTTAGGGGAATACAATGAGCAGTTCTTC
>-|-|13|TRBV24-1|TRBJ1-1
CATALTGDTEAFF
TGTGCCACCGCACTCACCGGGGACACTGAAGCTTTCTTT
>-|many|15|TRBV29-1|TRBJ2-7
CSVDEAGTSQGEQYF
TGCAGCGTTGATGAGGCAGGAACATCACAAGGGGAGCAGTACTTC
>-|-|9|TRBV20-1|TRBJ1-2
CSPGCGYTF
TGCAGTCCTGGCTGCGGCTACACCTTC
>-|-|16|TRBV3-1|TRBJ2-7
CASSSPLGGPTYEQYF
TGTGCCAGCAGCTCCCCCCTGGGGGGGCCCACCTACGAGCAGTACTTC
>TRBD2|-|15|TRBV27|TRBJ2-7
CASFIAGGPIYEQYF
TGTGCCAGCTTTATAGCGGGGGGACCTATTTACGAGCAGTACTTC
>-|-|16|TRBV6-1|TRBJ2-7
CVSSLLSGAGAYEQYF
TGTGTCAGCAGCTTGCTATCCGGGGCAGGGGCCTACGAGCAGTACTTC
>-|-|13|TRBV6-1|TRBJ2-3
CASLTEFTDTQYF
TGTGCCAGCCTGACAGAATTCACAGATACGCAGTATTTT
>-|few|14|TRBV12-3/TRBV12-4|TRBJ2-1
CASSPGHANNEQFF
TGTGCCAGCAGCCCCGGACACGCAAACAATGAGCAGTTCTTC
>-|-|14|TRBV28|TRBJ2-1
CASSSKDLRYEQCF
TGTGCCAGCAGTTCTAAGGACCTTCGCTACGAGCAGTGCTTC
>-|few|14|TRBV7-9|TRBJ2-7
CASSPSTAPYEQYF
TGTGCCAGCAGCCCCTCGACGGCCCCCTACGAGCAGTACTTC
>-|-|15|TRBV7-2|TRBJ2-7
CASSLRGTSYNEQYF
TGTGCCAGCAGCCTCAGAGGAACCTCCTACAATGAGCAGTACTTC
>-|-|14|TRBV7-9|TRBJ2-7
CASSLGQKVYEQYF
TGTGCCAGCAGCTTAGGACAGAAAGTGTACGAGCAGTACTTC
>TRBD1|-|18|TRBV5-1|TRBJ2-1
CASSSPPPTDRGDNEQFF
TGCGCCAGCAGCTCACCACCACCAACGGACAGGGGAGACAATGAGCAGTTCTTC
>-|few|17|TRBV4-1|TRBJ2-7
CASSQDDRPLEVHEQYF
TGCGCCAGCAGCCAGGATGACAGGCCCTTAGAGGTCCACGAGCAGTACTTC
>-|once|14|TRBV29-1|TRBJ1-1
CSVTTGFMNTEAFF
TGCAGCGTGACGACAGGTTTCATGAACACTGAAGCTTTCTTT
>TRBD1|-|15|TRBV6-2/TRBV6-3|TRBJ1-5
CASSYGGQVNQPQHF
TGTGCCAGCAGTTACGGGGGACAGGTGAATCAGCCCCAGCATTTT
>-|few|19|TRBV6-2/TRBV6-3|TRBJ2-1
CASSMLGGAAPSSYNEQFF
TGTGCCAGCAGCATGCTGGGGGGGGCGGCTCCGAGCTCCTACAATGAGCAGTTCTTC
>-|few|16|TRBV7-3|TRBJ2-6
CASGVRGGSGANVLTF
TGTGCCAGCGGAGTCCGAGGGGGCTCTGGGGCCAACGTCCTGACTTTC